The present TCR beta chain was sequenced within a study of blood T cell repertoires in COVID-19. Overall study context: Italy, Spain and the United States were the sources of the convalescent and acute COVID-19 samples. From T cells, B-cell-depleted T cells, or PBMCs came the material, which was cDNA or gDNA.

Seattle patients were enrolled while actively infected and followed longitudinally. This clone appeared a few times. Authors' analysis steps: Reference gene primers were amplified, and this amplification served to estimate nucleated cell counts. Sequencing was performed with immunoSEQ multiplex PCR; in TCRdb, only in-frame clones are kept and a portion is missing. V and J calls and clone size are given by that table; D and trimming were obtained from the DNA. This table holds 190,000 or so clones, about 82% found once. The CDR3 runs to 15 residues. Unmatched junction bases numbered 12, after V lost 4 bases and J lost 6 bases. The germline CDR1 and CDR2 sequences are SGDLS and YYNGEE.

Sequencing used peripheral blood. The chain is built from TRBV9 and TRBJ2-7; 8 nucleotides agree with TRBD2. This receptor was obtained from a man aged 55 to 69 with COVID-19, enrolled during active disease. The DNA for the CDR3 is TGTGCCAGCAGCCCGGGGACGACGGCGGGAGGCGAGCAGTACTTC. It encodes CASSPGTTAGGEQYF.